This T cell receptor (beta chain) derives from a study of Ad26.COV2.S vaccination and SARS-CoV-2 variants. For the study at large: Administration of Ad26.COV2.S was intramuscular, either once or twice 56 days apart.

As for this clone: The antigen is unknown.

Trimming at V came to 4 bases and at J to 3 bases, leaving 6 bases not matched to a gene. Germline CDR1 is SGDLS and CDR2 is YYNGEE. The length of the CDR3 is 14 residues. Treatment noted: around 19 received Ad26.COV2.S at low or high dose, single or two shots; 5 received placebo; per-sample allocation not given. Following the first vaccine or placebo injection, samples were taken on day 63. Study-level findings and limits: Analyses of TCR breadth and depth may have underestimated total T cell responses.

Generated by immunoSEQ multiplex PCR, the TCRdb table keeps only in-frame clones and is missing some. The sample lists some 270,000 clones; around 90% were seen once. The chain is built from TRBV9 and TRBJ1-2; 7 nucleotides line up with TRBD1. The receptor was isolated from a person between 18 and 60 years old who received the Ad26.COV2.S COVID-19 vaccine or a placebo. Sequenced material: peripheral blood, taken in a trial of Ad26.COV2.S vaccine versus placebo. The CDR3 DNA follows: TGTGCCAGCAGCCCGGGGACAGATTACTATGGCTACACCTTC. Translating it yields CASSPGTDYYGYTF.